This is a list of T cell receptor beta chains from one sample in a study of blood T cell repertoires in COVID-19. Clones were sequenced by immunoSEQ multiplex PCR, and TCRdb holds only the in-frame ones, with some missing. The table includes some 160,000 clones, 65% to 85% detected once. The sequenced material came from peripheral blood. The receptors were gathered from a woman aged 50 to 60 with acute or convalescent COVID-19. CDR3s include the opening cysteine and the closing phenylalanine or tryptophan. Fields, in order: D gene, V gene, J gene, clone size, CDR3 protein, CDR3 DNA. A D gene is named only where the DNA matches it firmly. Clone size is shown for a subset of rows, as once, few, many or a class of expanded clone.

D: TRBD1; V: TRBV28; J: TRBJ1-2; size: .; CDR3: CASSPWGPWTGQYGYTF; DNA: TGTGCCAGCAGCCCTTGGGGTCCCTGGACAGGGCAATATGGCTACACCTTC
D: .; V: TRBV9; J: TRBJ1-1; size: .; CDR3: CASSPQLLF; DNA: TGTGCCAGCAGCCCCCAACTTCTCTTT
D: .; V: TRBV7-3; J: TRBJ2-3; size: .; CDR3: CASSLGNKIWDTQYF; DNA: TGTGCCAGCAGCCTCGGGAACAAAATTTGGGATACGCAGTATTTT
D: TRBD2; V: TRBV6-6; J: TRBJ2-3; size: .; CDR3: CASSKLAGRSTDTQYF; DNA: TGTGCCAGCAGTAAACTAGCGGGTCGTAGCACAGATACGCAGTATTTT
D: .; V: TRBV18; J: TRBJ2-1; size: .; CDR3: CASSPAGWVYNEQFF; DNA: TGTGCCAGCTCACCAGCCGGGTGGGTGTACAATGAGCAGTTCTTC
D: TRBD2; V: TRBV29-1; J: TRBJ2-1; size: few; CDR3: CSVERGAQEEQFF; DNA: TGCAGCGTCGAGCGGGGGGCCCAAGAGGAGCAGTTCTTC
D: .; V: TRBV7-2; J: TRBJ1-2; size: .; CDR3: CASSSPGWDYGYTF; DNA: TGTGCCAGCAGCTCCCCGGGTTGGGACTATGGCTACACCTTC
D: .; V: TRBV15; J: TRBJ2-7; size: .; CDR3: CATSRDPAGEEQYF; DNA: TGTGCCACCAGCAGAGATCCCGCAGGGGAAGAGCAGTACTTC
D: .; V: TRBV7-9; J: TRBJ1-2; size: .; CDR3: CASSGGTSNYGYTF; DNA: TGTGCCAGCAGCGGGGGGACCTCTAACTATGGCTACACCTTC
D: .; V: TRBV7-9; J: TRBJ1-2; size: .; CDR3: CASSLPTGHYGYTF; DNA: TGTGCCAGCAGCCTACCCACAGGGCACTATGGCTACACCTTC
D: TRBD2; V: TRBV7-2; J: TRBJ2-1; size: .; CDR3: CASSLGTSNEQFF; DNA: TGTGCCAGCAGCTTAGGGACTAGCAATGAGCAGTTCTTC
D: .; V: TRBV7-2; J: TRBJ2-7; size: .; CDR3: CASSLFIGDTGYEQYF; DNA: TGTGCCAGCAGCTTATTTATCGGGGACACAGGCTACGAGCAGTACTTC
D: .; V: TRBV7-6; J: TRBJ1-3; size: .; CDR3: CASSLFGGTAGGSGNTIYF; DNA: TGTGCCAGCAGCTTATTCGGTGGAACCGCCGGAGGTTCTGGAAACACCATATATTTT
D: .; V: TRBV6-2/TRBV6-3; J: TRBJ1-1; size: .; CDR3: CASSPVAGGVTEAFF; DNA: TGTGCCAGCAGCCCTGTAGCGGGGGGGGTCACTGAAGCTTTCTTT
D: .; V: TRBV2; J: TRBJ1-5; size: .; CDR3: CASSKEGHSNQPQHF; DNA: TGTGCCAGCAGTAAAGAGGGACACTCCAATCAGCCCCAGCATTTT
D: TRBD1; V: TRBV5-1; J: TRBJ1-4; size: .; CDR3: CASSYRGRGNEKLFF; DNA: TGCGCCAGCAGCTACAGGGGGCGGGGAAATGAAAAACTGTTTTTT
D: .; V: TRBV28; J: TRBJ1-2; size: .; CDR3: CASSFRGYGYTF; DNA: TGTGCCAGCAGTTTTAGGGGCTATGGCTACACCTTC
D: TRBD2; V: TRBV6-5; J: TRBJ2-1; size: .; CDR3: CASSYTSGTYNEQFF; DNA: TGTGCCAGCAGTTACACTAGCGGCACCTACAATGAGCAGTTCTTC
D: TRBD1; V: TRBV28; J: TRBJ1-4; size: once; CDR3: CASSFRTGGLEKLFF; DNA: TGTGCCAGCAGTTTTAGGACAGGGGGACTTGAAAAACTGTTTTTT
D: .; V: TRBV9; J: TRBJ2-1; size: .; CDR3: CASSAGDSDLGEQFF; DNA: TGTGCCAGCAGCGCCGGGGACTCCGACTTGGGTGAGCAGTTCTTC
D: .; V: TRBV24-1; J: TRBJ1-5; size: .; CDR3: CATSFDSSNQPQHF; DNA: TGTGCCACCAGTTTTGACAGTAGCAATCAGCCCCAGCATTTT
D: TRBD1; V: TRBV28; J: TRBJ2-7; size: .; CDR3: CASTLGTGGYDEQYF; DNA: TGTGCCAGCACCTTGGGGACAGGGGGCTATGACGAGCAGTACTTC
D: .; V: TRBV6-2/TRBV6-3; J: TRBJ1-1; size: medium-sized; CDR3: CASSYYAGNTEAFF; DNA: TGTGCCAGCAGTTACTATGCCGGGAACACTGAAGCTTTCTTT
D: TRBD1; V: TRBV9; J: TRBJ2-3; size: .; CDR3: CASRRDRDTDTQYF; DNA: TGTGCCAGCCGCCGGGACAGGGACACAGATACGCAGTATTTT
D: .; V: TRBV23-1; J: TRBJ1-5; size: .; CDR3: CASSQYFLGRWQTNQPQHF; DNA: TGCGCCAGCAGTCAATACTTCCTAGGTCGTTGGCAGACGAATCAGCCCCAGCATTTT
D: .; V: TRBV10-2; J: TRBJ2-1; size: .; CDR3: CASSAGLRDEQFF; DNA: TGCGCCAGCAGCGCGGGCCTTAGGGATGAGCAGTTCTTC
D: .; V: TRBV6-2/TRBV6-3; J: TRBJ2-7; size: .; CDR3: CASSGQIYSVGEGYEQYF; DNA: TGTGCCAGCAGCGGACAGATTTACAGCGTGGGAGAGGGCTACGAGCAGTACTTC
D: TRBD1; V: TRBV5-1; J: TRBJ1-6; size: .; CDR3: CASSLPGGAYNSPLHF; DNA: TGCGCCAGCAGCTTGCCAGGGGGCGCCTATAATTCACCCCTCCACTTT
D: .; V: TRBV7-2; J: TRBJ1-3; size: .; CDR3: CASSHTGSPGNTIYF; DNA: TGTGCCAGCAGCCATACAGGGTCCCCTGGAAACACCATATATTTT
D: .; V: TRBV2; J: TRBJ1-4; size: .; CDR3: CASSAGRGLNANEKLFF; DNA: TGTGCCAGCAGTGCAGGCAGGGGCCTAAATGCTAATGAAAAACTGTTTTTT
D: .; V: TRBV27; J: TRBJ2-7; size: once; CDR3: CASSLAAAGLQYF; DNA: TGTGCCAGCAGTTTGGCGGCGGCAGGGCTTCAGTACTTC
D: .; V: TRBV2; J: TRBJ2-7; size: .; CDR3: CASRTQGSALPEQYF; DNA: TGTGCCAGCAGGACACAGGGTTCCGCCCTTCCGGAGCAGTACTTC
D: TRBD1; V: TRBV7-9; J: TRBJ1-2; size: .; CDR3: CASSWDRGHGGYTF; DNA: TGTGCCAGCAGCTGGGACAGGGGGCATGGTGGCTACACCTTC
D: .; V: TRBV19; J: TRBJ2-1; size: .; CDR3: CASSIESRTYNEQFF; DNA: TGTGCCAGTAGTATAGAGTCGAGAACCTACAATGAGCAGTTCTTC
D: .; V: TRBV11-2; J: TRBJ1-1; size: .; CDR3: CASSSGYEAFF; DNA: TGTGCCAGCAGCTCGGGGTACGAAGCTTTCTTT
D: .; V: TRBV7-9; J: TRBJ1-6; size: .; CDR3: CASSGTGSSYNSPLHF; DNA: TGTGCCAGCAGCGGCACCGGGAGCTCCTATAATTCACCCCTCCACTTT
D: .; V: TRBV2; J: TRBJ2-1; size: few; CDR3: CASSQQGYNEQFF; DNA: TGTGCCAGCAGTCAACAGGGATACAATGAGCAGTTCTTC
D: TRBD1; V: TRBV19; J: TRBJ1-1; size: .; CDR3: CATGQGGTGEAFF; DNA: TGTGCCACCGGACAGGGGGGGACCGGTGAAGCTTTCTTT
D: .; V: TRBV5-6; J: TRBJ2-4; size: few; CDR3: CASSSTSTGLAKNIQYF; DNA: TGTGCCAGCAGCTCGACTTCGACAGGCCTAGCCAAAAACATTCAGTACTTC
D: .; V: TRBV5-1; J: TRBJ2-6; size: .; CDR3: CASSGSSGANVLTF; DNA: TGCGCCAGCAGTGGGAGCTCCGGGGCCAACGTCCTGACTTTC
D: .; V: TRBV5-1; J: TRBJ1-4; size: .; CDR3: CASSYFSATNEKLFF; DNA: TGCGCCAGCAGCTATTTCAGTGCAACTAATGAAAAACTGTTTTTT
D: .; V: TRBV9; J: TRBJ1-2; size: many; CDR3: CASSVGGTGYTF; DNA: TGTGCCAGCAGCGTCGGGGGGACTGGCTACACCTTC
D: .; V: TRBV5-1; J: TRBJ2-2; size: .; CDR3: CASSPVIGAGNTGELFF; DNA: TGCGCCAGCAGCCCGGTTATCGGGGCGGGGAATACCGGGGAGCTGTTTTTT
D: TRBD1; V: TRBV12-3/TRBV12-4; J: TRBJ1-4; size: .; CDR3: CASGGQTLFF; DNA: TGTGCCAGCGGGGGACAGACGCTGTTTTTT
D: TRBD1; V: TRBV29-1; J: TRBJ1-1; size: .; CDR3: CSVEWVRQGMSSGGKAFF; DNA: TGCAGCGTTGAATGGGTCCGACAGGGAATGTCGAGTGGCGGGAAAGCTTTCTTT
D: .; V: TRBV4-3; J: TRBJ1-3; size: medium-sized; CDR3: CASSQATGTSGNTIYF; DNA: TGCGCCAGCAGCCAGGCAACAGGGACCTCTGGAAACACCATATATTTT
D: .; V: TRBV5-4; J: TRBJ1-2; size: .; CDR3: CASSLGGRELNYGYTF; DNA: TGTGCCAGCAGCTTGGGAGGAAGGGAGTTGAACTATGGCTACACCTTC
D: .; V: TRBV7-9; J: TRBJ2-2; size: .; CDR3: CASSLMGGITGELFF; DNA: TGTGCCAGCAGCCTTATGGGGGGTATCACCGGGGAGCTGTTTTTT
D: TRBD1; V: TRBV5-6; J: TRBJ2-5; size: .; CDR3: CASSSTGGGETQYF; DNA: TGTGCCAGCAGTTCGACAGGGGGCGGGGAGACCCAGTACTTC
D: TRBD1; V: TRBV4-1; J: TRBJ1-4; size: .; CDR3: CASSFRDRDEKLFF; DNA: TGCGCCAGCAGCTTCCGGGACAGGGATGAAAAACTGTTTTTT
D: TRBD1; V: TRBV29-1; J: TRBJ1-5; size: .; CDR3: CSVAFGTGIQPQHF; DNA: TGCAGCGTTGCTTTCGGGACAGGGATTCAGCCCCAGCATTTT
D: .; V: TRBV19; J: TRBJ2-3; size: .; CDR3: CASNDYSTDTQYF; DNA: TGTGCCAGTAATGACTACAGCACAGATACGCAGTATTTT
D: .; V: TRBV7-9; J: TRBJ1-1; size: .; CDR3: CASSFGGAGTEAFF; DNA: TGTGCCAGCAGCTTTGGGGGGGCGGGCACTGAAGCTTTCTTT